This T cell receptor (beta chain) stems from a study of cytomegalovirus exposure and HLA in healthy donors. Whole-study results and caveats: Researchers left out some V segments, among them TRBV6-2 and TRBV6-3, as indistinguishable. The authors assumed roughly uniform sequencing depth across donors for presence/absence analyses. Through in vitro validation, three CMV-associated chains were shown to be specific for CMV antigens. In an earlier analysis, about 90% or about 30%: the productive usage of most TCR beta V segments.

Primers: 60 Vbeta forward and 13 Jbeta reverse. Some clones are missing from TCRdb's copy, which holds only in-frame ones; the method was immunoSEQ multiplex PCR. The repertoire holds some 180,000 clones, with around 90% as singletons. Note on this clone: Its antigen is not identified.

V gave up 7 bases and J gave up 6 bases; unmatched junction bases: 21. The CDR3 totals 19 residues. CDR1 and CDR2 from the germline V gene are SEHNR and FQNEAQ (reference sequence). Material: PBMCs. The sequence was obtained from a boy between 2 and 10 years old in good health and CMV-seronegative. This sequence joins TRBV7-9 and TRBJ2-2; TRBD1 matches at 9 bases. The CDR3: CASNIWRVWTGVFPGELFF. For the CDR3, the DNA is TGTGCCAGCAACATTTGGCGAGTATGGACAGGGGTCTTTCCCGGGGAGCTGTTTTTT.